The 17 T cell receptor beta chains below come from one sample, sequenced in a study of memory CD4+ T cells and cytomegalovirus serostatus. Single viable CD3+CD4+CD8-CD45RO+ cells were sorted as the memory CD4+ T cells. TCRdb's table, derived via immunoSEQ multiplex PCR, lists solely in-frame clones and lacks some. Of roughly 53,000 clones in the sample, roughly four fifths are singletons; the top ten hold about 1.5%. The sequencing input was memory CD4+ T cells from blood. Source of these receptors: an adult in good health and CMV-seronegative.

The rearrangement links TRBV5-4 to TRBJ1-1, with a tentative D call TRBD1 (6 bases). The germline V and J ends were trimmed by 0 bases and 1 base, with 10 bases remaining between them. The CDR3 is 15 residues long. The germline gives CDR1 SGHNT, CDR2 YYREEE (reference sequence). CDR3 sequence reads: CASSLDRDGNTEAFF. The DNA of the CDR3 is TGTGCCAGCAGCTTGGACAGGGACGGGAACACTGAAGCTTTCTTT.

This clone was recorded a few times. The chain has TRBV4-1 and TRBJ2-3; 7 positions agree with TRBD1. The CDR3 contains 17 residues. Germline V CDR1 and CDR2: MGHRA, YSYEKL. With 3 bases clipped from V and 0 bases from J, the junction kept 9 bases outside the gene matches. The CDR3: CASSHPGGDGSTDTQYF. The CDR3 region has the DNA TGCGCCAGCAGCCACCCAGGGGGAGATGGTAGCACAGATACGCAGTATTTT.

This chain uses TRBV2 with TRBJ2-1, with 7 bases lining up with TRBD1. Looked up from germline, CDR1 is SNHLY and CDR2 is FYNNEI. The CDR3 has 15 amino acids. Trimming at V came to 6 bases and at J to 2 bases, leaving 7 bases not matched to a gene. The CDR3 region has the DNA TGTGCCAGCAGAGAACAGGGGTCGGCCTACAATGAGCAGTTCTTC. Its protein is CASREQGSAYNEQFF. The full variable domain, with the rest looked up from reference TRBV2 and TRBJ2-1, is EPEVTQTPSHQVTQMGQEVILRCVPISNHLYFYWYRQILGQKVEFLVSFYNNEISEKSEIFDDQFSVERPDGSNFTLKIRSTKLEDSAMYFCASREQGSAYNEQFFGPGTRLTVL.

The chain links TRBV11-2 to TRBJ1-5; no firm D call. The V gene's germline CDR1 is SGHAT and CDR2 FQNNGV. This CDR3 region has 14 residues. V lost 1 base to trimming and J lost 6 bases, with 10 bases between them. CDR3 residues: CASSLAVFGQPQHF. CDR3 DNA sequence: TGTGCCAGCAGCTTAGCCGTGTTTGGTCAGCCCCAGCATTTT.

The chain uses TRBV5-4 and TRBJ2-7; D might be TRBD1 (5 bases). Trimming removed 1 base at V and 6 bases at J, with 11 bases between. Germline CDR1 and CDR2: SGHNT and YYREEE (reference sequence). The CDR3 consists of 13 residues. The CDR3 coding sequence is TGTGCCAGCAGCTTGAGGGTCCAGGGCGAGCAGTACTTC. This codes for CASSLRVQGEQYF.

In nucleotides, the CDR3 is TGCAGCACCAACCGGGCCCCTGAGACTGGCTACACCTTC. Its translation is CSTNRAPETGYTF. The rearrangement links TRBV29-1 to TRBJ1-2; no definite D call. The germline gives CDR1 SQVTM, CDR2 ANQGSEA. The CDR3 is made up of 13 amino acids. Trimming left V 8 bases short and J 7 bases short, with 20 bases between.

This clone was detected a few times. The chain couples TRBV7-9 to TRBJ2-7; D is ambiguous. The germline gives CDR1 SEHNR, CDR2 FQNEAQ (reference sequence). Between the trimmed V and J ends, which lost 3 bases and 6 bases, there was a span of 15 bases. The CDR3 length is 14 residues. The CDR3 bases are TGTGCCAGCAGCTTGGGTGTACTGCCTGTCGAGCAGTACTTC. This codes for CASSLGVLPVEQYF.

The chain uses TRBV6-1 and TRBJ1-1; D perhaps matches TRBD1 (5 bases). Trimming shortened V by 2 bases and J by 1 base, and 17 bases separated the two germline ends. This CDR3 contains 17 residues. CDR1 MNHNS and CDR2 SASEGT come from the germline V gene. CDR3 amino acids: CASSEPVGGRTNTEAFF. CDR3 nucleotide sequence: TGTGCCAGCAGTGAACCCGTTGGGGGACGGACGAACACTGAAGCTTTCTTT.

This chain connects TRBV7-2 to TRBJ2-6, with TRBD2 matching over 7 bases. J gave up 0 bases and V 5 bases, and 7 bases lay outside the gene matches. Per germline, CDR1 SGHTA and CDR2 FQGNSA. The CDR3 runs 17 residues. The CDR3 sequence: CASSLSGAFSGANVLTF. CDR3 DNA sequence: TGTGCCAGCAGCCTAAGCGGGGCCTTCTCTGGGGCCAACGTCCTGACTTTC. The variable domain in full, with the rest retrieved from reference TRBV7-2 and TRBJ2-6, is GAGVSQSPSNKVTEKGKDVELRCDPISGHTALYWYRQSLGQGLEFLIYFQGNSAPDKSGLPSDRFSAERTGGSVSTLTIQRTQQEDSAVYLCASSLSGAFSGANVLTFGAGSRLTVL.

This sequence joins TRBV28 and TRBJ1-5; no clear D gene. The CDR3 is made up of 12 amino acids. Trimming took off 6 bases at V and 3 bases at J, with 6 bases between the two ends. Per the germline V gene, CDR1 is MDHEN and CDR2 is SYDVKM. CDR3 in amino acids: CASRAPNQPQHF. In nucleotides, the CDR3 is TGTGCCAGCAGGGCACCCAATCAGCCCCAGCATTTT.

The rearrangement uses TRBV6-5 and TRBJ1-3; unclear D gene. Germline assignment: CDR1 MNHEY and CDR2 SVGAGI. The V end was cut by 11 bases, the J end by 3 bases, with 14 bases between. This CDR3 spans 13 amino acids. This chain's CDR3 is CAAKGSGGNTIYF. As DNA, the CDR3 is TGTGCCGCGAAGGGTTCGGGTGGAAACACCATATATTTT.

V usage is TRBV4-3 and J usage is TRBJ2-5; 7 positions agree with TRBD2. The CDR3 runs to 13 residues. Unmatched junction bases numbered 0, after V lost 1 base and J lost 4 bases. CDR1 is LGHNA and CDR2 is YSLEER in the germline V gene. The CDR3 sequence is CASSQAGGETQYF. CDR3 nucleotides: TGCGCCAGCAGCCAAGCGGGGGGAGAGACCCAGTACTTC.

The chain carries TRBV28 and TRBJ1-2, with 9 bases aligning to TRBD1. Germline values: CDR1 MDHEN, CDR2 SYDVKM. This CDR3 is built from 16 residues. The CDR3 here is CGAHRAGQGRSGSYTF. Here the CDR3 DNA reads TGTGGCGCCCACCGGGCGGGACAGGGTAGGAGTGGTAGCTACACCTTC.

V is TRBV14 and J is TRBJ1-2; 7 bases agree with TRBD1. Germline V gene sequence: CDR1 SGHDN, CDR2 FVKESK. V shed 4 bases, J shed 7 bases, and the junction held 9 bases outside the gene matches. CDR3 length: 14 amino acids. This CDR3 reads CASSPTDRVGGYTF. CDR3 sequence (DNA): TGTGCCAGCAGCCCAACCGACAGGGTTGGTGGCTACACCTTC.

This clone was counted a single time. The V call is TRBV4-3, the J call TRBJ1-2; 9 bases align to TRBD1. The junction had 5 bases not matched to a gene; V was cut back by 1 base and J by 2 bases. CDR3 length: 16 amino acids. The germline V gene encodes CDR1 LGHNA and CDR2 YSLEER. In DNA form, the CDR3 reads TGCGCCAGCAGCCAAGTAACAGGGGGCGCAAACTATGGCTACACCTTC. It codes for CASSQVTGGANYGYTF.

J is TRBJ2-1 and V is TRBV7-9; 8 bases line up with TRBD2. CDR1 is SEHNR, CDR2 FQNEAQ, per germline (reference sequence). V gave up 7 bases and J gave up 4 bases; unmatched junction bases: 9. This CDR3 is built from 15 residues. CDR3 bases: TGTGCCAGCACCCTAGGGAGCGGGGGTTACAATGAGCAGTTCTTC. It yields the protein CASTLGSGGYNEQFF.

The chain carries TRBV7-9 and TRBJ2-6; D may correspond to TRBD1 or TRBD2 (6 bases each). V was shortened by 3 bases and J by 2 bases, with 14 bases between the two germline ends. In germline, CDR1 is SEHNR, CDR2 FQNEAQ (reference sequence). This CDR3 region has 17 residues. The CDR3 coding sequence is TGTGCCAGCAGCTTGTGGTCCGGGGGCCCTGGGGCCAACGTCCTGACTTTC. This translates into CASSLWSGGPGANVLTF.